The clone carrying this T cell receptor beta chain was counted ten times or more. The sample is drawn from a study of human T cells and chemical hapten exposure. Study-level background: Patch tests of 0.01% DPC on the upper back were read at 6 days.

Time point described: pre-sensitization, week 0. Treatment: therapeutic diphenylcyclopropenone sensitization with weekly scalp DPC. Trimming pared 0 bases from V and 7 bases from J, leaving 7 bases between. The CDR3 sequence is 13 residues long. Germline-derived CDR1 and CDR2 are MNHNS and SASEGT. TCRdb re-called the RACE reads through MiXCR, storing one row per CDR3 protein. The sample carries 240,000 or so distinct CDR3 sequences, 7% to 10% recorded once. The sequence came from a woman in her forties with alopecia areata. Some clones in this sample may be carry-over from other donors' samples. The specimen was whole blood, collected in connection with sensitization to the hapten diphenylcyclopropenone (DPC). The chain combines TRBV6-1 with TRBJ1-5; D is uncertain. In nucleotides, the CDR3 is TGTGCCAGCAGTGAAGCGCCTGGGCAGCCCCAGCATTTT. This encodes CASSEAPGQPQHF.